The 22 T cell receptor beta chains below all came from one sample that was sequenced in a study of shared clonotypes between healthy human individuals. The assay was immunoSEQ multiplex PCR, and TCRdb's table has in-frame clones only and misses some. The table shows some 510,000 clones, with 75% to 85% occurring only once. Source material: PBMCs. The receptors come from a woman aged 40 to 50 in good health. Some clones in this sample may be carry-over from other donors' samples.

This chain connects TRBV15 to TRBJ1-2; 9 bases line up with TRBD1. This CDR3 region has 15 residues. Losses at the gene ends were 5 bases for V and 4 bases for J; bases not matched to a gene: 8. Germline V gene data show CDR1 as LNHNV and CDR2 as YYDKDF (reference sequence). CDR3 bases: TGTGCCACCAGCGGGGGACAGGGCTCGGGCTATGGCTACACCTTC. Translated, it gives CATSGGQGSGYGYTF.

CDR3 sequence (DNA): TGTGCCACCAGCACCGCGTGGGTCGGCACTGAAGCTTTCTTT. It codes for CATSTAWVGTEAFF. V and J are TRBV15 and TRBJ1-1; unclear D gene. V lost 4 bases and J 4 bases, leaving 13 bases between the germline ends. The CDR3 consists of 14 residues. Germline V CDR1 and CDR2: LNHNV, YYDKDF (reference sequence).

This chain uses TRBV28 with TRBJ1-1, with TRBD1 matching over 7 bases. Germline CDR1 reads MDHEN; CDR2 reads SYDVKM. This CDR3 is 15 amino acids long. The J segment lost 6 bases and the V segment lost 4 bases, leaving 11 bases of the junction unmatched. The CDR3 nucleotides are TGTGCCAGCAGTTCGCTAAAACAGGGGAGGGCTGAAGCTTTCTTT. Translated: CASSSLKQGRAEAFF.

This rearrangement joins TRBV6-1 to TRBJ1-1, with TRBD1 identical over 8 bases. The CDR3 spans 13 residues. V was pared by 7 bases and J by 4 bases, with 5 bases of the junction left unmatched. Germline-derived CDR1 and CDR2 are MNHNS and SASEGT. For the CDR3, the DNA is TGTGCCAGCACCCCCACAGGGGGCACTGAAGCTTTCTTT. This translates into CASTPTGGTEAFF.

The CDR3 nucleotides read TGTGCCAGCAGCTCGGGGGAAGCCTACGAGCAGTACTTC. It encodes CASSSGEAYEQYF. The V call is TRBV6-6, the J call TRBJ2-7; a weak D match, TRBD2 (6 bases). V lost 6 bases to trimming and J lost 2 bases, with 11 bases between them. Looked up from germline, CDR1 is MNHNY and CDR2 is SVGAGI (reference sequence). The CDR3 extends over 13 amino acids.

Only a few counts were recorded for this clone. For the CDR3, the DNA is TGTGCCACCAGCAGCCAACCGGGACTAGTCAATGAGCAGTTCTTC. This translates into CATSSQPGLVNEQFF. This chain links TRBV15 with TRBJ2-1, with 8 nucleotides matching TRBD2. Germline CDR1 and CDR2: LNHNV and YYDKDF (reference sequence). The CDR3 runs to 15 residues. V dropped 3 bases and J dropped 6; count of bases not matched to a gene: 7.

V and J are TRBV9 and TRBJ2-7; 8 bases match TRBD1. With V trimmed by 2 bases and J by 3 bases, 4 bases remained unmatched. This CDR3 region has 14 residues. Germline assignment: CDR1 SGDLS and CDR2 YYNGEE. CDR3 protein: CASSVGTGHYEQYF. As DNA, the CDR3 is TGTGCCAGCAGCGTCGGGACAGGTCACTACGAGCAGTACTTC.

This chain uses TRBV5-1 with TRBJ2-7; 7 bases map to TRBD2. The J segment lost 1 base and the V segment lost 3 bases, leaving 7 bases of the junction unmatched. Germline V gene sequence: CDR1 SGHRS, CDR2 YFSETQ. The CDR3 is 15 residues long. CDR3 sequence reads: CASSSPSGGSYEQYF. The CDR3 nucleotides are TGCGCCAGCAGCTCCCCATCGGGGGGATCCTACGAGCAGTACTTC.

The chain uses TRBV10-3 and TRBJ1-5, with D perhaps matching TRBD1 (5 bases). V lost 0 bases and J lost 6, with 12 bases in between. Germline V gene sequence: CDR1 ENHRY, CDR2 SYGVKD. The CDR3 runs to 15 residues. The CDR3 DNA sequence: TGTGCCATCAGTGAGTCGTTAGGGGATAGTCAGCCCCAGCATTTT. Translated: CAISESLGDSQPQHF.

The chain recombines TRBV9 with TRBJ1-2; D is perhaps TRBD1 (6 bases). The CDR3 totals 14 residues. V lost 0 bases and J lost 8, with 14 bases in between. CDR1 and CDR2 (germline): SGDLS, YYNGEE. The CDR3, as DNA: TGTGCCAGCAGCGTAGACTTACAGGGCCCCGGCTACACCTTC. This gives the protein CASSVDLQGPGYTF.

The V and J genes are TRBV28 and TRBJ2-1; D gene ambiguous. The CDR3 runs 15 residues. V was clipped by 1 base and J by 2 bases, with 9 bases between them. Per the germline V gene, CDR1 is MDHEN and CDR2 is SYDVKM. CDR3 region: CASSLLRQTYNEQFF. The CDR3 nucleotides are TGTGCCAGCAGTTTATTGCGGCAAACCTACAATGAGCAGTTCTTC.

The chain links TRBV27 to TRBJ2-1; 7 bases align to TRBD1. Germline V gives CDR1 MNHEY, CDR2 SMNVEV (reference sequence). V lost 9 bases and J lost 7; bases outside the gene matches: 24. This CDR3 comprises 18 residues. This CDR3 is CASMRQGVLRLGYNEQFF. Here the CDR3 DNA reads TGTGCCAGTATGAGACAGGGCGTGCTTCGTTTAGGTTATAATGAGCAGTTCTTC.

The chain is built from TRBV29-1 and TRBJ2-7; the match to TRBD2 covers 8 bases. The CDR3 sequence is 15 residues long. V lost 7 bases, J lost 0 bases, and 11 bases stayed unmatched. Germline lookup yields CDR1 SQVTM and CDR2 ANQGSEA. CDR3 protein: CSARRTSGLSYEQYF. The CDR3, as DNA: TGCAGCGCTAGGAGAACTAGCGGACTCTCCTACGAGCAGTACTTC.

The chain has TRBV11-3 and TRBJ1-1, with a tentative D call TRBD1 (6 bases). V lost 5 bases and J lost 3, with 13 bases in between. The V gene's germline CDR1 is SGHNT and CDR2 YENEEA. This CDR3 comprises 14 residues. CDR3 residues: CASSMGGTDTEAFF. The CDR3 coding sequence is TGTGCCAGCAGCATGGGGGGCACGGACACTGAAGCTTTCTTT.

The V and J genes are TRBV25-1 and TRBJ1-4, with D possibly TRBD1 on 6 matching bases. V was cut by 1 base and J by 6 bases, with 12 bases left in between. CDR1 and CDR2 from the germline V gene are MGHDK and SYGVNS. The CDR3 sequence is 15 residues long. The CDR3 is CASSELGGWDEKLFF. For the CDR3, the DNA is TGTGCCAGCAGTGAATTGGGGGGCTGGGATGAAAAACTGTTTTTT.

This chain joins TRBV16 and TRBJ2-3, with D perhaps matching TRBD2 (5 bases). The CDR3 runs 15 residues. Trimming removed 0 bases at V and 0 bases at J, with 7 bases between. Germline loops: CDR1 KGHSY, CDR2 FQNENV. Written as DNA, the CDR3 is TGTGCCAGCAGCCAATCCGGCGGGAGCACAGATACGCAGTATTTT. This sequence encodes CASSQSGGSTDTQYF.

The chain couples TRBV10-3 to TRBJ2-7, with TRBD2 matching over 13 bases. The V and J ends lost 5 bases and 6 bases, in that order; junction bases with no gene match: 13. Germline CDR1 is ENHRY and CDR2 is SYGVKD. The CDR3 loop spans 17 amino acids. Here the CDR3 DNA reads TGTGCCATCAGTACTAGCGGGAGGGCTCGGGGTCGCTCCGAGCAGTACTTC. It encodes CAISTSGRARGRSEQYF.

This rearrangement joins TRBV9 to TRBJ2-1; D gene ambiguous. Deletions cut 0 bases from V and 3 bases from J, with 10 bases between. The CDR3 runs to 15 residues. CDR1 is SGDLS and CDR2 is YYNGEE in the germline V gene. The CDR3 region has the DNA TGTGCCAGCAGCGTAGCACCAGACTTCTACAATGAGCAGTTCTTC. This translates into CASSVAPDFYNEQFF.

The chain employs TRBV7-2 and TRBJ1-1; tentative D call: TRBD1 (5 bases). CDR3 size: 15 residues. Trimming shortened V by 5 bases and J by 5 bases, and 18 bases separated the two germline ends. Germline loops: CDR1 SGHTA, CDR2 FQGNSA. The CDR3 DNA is TGTGCCAGCAGCCCTAGTAGGGTACGGGGGACTGAAGCTTTCTTT. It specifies CASSPSRVRGTEAFF.

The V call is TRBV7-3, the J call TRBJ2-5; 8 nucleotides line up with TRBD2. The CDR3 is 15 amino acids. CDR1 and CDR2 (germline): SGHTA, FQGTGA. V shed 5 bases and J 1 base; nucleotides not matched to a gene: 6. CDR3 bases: TGTGCCAGCAGCCTAAGCGGGAGTGCCCAAGAGACCCAGTACTTC. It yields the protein CASSLSGSAQETQYF.

The CDR3 spells CASSLVAGGRGEQFF. The CDR3 nucleotides are TGTGCCAGCAGCTTAGTAGCGGGAGGGCGGGGCGAGCAGTTCTTC. V usage is TRBV7-3 and J usage is TRBJ2-1; the match to TRBD2 covers 11 bases. The germline V gene encodes CDR1 SGHTA and CDR2 FQGTGA. V was pared by 2 bases and J by 10 bases, with 7 bases of the junction left unmatched. There are 15 residues in the CDR3.

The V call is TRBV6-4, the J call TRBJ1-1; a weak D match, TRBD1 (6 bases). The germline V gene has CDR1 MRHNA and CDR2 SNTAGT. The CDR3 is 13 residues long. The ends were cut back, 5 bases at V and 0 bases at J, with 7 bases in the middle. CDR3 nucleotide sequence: TGTGCCAGCAGTCGGACAGTGAACACTGAAGCTTTCTTT. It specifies CASSRTVNTEAFF.